This T cell receptor (beta chain) comes out of a study of blood T cell repertoires in COVID-19. At the level of the study: The origin of the acute and convalescent COVID-19 samples was the United States, Italy and Spain. PBMCs, B-cell-depleted T cells, or T cells were the source of the cDNA or gDNA that made up the material.

V lost 5 bases and J lost 4; bases outside the gene matches: 6. Germline assignment: CDR1 LNHDA and CDR2 SQIVND (reference sequence). The CDR3 length is 15 residues. Original processing methods: Cell counts per sample came from amplifying reference gene primers. The repertoire was sequenced with immunoSEQ multiplex PCR; TCRdb's copy has only in-frame clones and lacks some. D and trimming were read from the DNA, whereas the V and J calls and clone size are those reported in that table. The table shows about 77,000 clones, with roughly nine tenths occurring only once. Sequenced input: peripheral blood. This rearrangement joins TRBV19 to TRBJ1-4, with TRBD1 identical over 8 bases. The TCR originated in a woman aged 80 or older with active or convalescent COVID-19. As DNA, the CDR3 is TGTGCCAGTAGTCTCCAGGGGGCCAATAATGAAAAACTGTTTTTT. It is translated as CASSLQGANNEKLFF.